A selection of T cell receptor beta chains follows, all from one sample in a study of T cell responses to AZD1222 COVID-19 vaccine. This table comes from immunoSEQ multiplex PCR, and its TCRdb copy is limited to in-frame clones, with some not included. The sample lists about 45,000 clones, approximately 83% occurring once. Specimen: peripheral blood, collected 28 days after the second AZD1222 dose. The receptor set was obtained from an adult who received the AZD1222 COVID-19 vaccine. Each CDR3 is given with its conserved first and last residue. D genes are given only for firm matches. Clone size is given for some rows only: seen once, a few or many times, or a class if the clone is expanded.

J gene | D gene | V gene | clone size | CDR3 DNA | CDR3 protein
TRBJ1-5 | NA | TRBV28 | NA | TGTGCCAGCGGAACCGGGTATCAGCCCCAGCATTTT | CASGTGYQPQHF
TRBJ2-1 | TRBD2 | TRBV7-3 | NA | TGTGCCAGCAGCTTAGCGGGGGGGCTTAATGAGCAGTTCTTC | CASSLAGGLNEQFF
TRBJ2-7 | NA | TRBV12-3/TRBV12-4 | NA | TGTGCCAGCAGCCGACTCTACGAGCAGTACTTC | CASSRLYEQYF
TRBJ2-3 | NA | TRBV2 | few | TGTGCCAGCACGGCTAGCTTCACAGATACGCAGTATTTT | CASTASFTDTQYF
TRBJ1-2 | NA | TRBV6-5 | NA | TGTGCCAGCACGGAGGGGAATTTCGATGGCTACACCTTC | CASTEGNFDGYTF
TRBJ2-3 | NA | TRBV18 | few | TGTGCCAGCTCGACCCGGGGGGCTAGCACAGATACGCAGTATTTT | CASSTRGASTDTQYF
TRBJ2-4 | NA | TRBV6-5 | NA | TGTGCCACACGGGACACCCCGTCGGCCAAAAACATTCAGTACTTC | CATRDTPSAKNIQYF
TRBJ1-1 | NA | TRBV12-3/TRBV12-4 | NA | TGTGCCAGCAGTCCGAGAGTGGACACTGAAGCTTTCTTT | CASSPRVDTEAFF
TRBJ2-3 | NA | TRBV18 | NA | TGTGCCAGCTCACCCCGGGCCTCGGGGAATACGCAGTATTTT | CASSPRASGNTQYF
TRBJ2-1 | NA | TRBV5-1 | NA | TGCGCCAGCAGACCAAGGTCCACAGGGAACTACAATGGGCAGTTCTTC | CASRPRSTGNYNGQFF
TRBJ1-6 | NA | TRBV28 | NA | TGTGCCAGCAGTTTAGCCAGGGATAATTCACCCCTCCACTTT | CASSLARDNSPLHF
TRBJ1-4 | NA | TRBV29-1 | once | TGCAGCGTTCGGGGGCAAACTAATGAAAAACTGTTTTTT | CSVRGQTNEKLFF
TRBJ2-3 | NA | TRBV5-1 | few | TGCGCCAGCAGCTTGGGACGCACAGATACGCAGTATTTT | CASSLGRTDTQYF
TRBJ1-5 | TRBD1 | TRBV27 | NA | TGTGCCAGCAGTTCGACAGGGTTGGGCAATCAGCCCCAGCATTTT | CASSSTGLGNQPQHF
TRBJ2-7 | TRBD1 | TRBV12-3/TRBV12-4 | NA | TGTGCCAGCAGTTGGGCAGGGGGCTACGAGCAGTACTTC | CASSWAGGYEQYF
TRBJ2-1 | NA | TRBV5-1 | NA | TGCGCCAGCGCGAGTTCAACAGCCCCCTACAATGAGCAGTTCTTC | CASASSTAPYNEQFF
TRBJ2-3 | NA | TRBV18 | once | TGTGCCAGCTCACCGGGGGGGCCAGATACGCAGTATTTT | CASSPGGPDTQYF
TRBJ1-5 | TRBD1 | TRBV4-1 | NA | TGCGCCAGCAGCCAAGAACGGACAGGGAATCAGCCCCAGCATTTT | CASSQERTGNQPQHF
TRBJ2-7 | TRBD1 | TRBV5-1 | NA | TGCGCCAGCAGCGCGGACAGGGTGGCCGAGCAGTACTTC | CASSADRVAEQYF
TRBJ1-6 | TRBD1 | TRBV28 | NA | TGTGCCAGCAGAAACCACAGGGGATCCCTAAATAATTCACCCCTCCACTTT | CASRNHRGSLNNSPLHF
TRBJ2-2 | NA | TRBV10-3 | NA | TGTGCCATCAGTGAGTACGGCAAGGGAGCCGGGGAGCTGTTTTTT | CAISEYGKGAGELFF
TRBJ2-2 | TRBD1 | TRBV5-1 | NA | TGCGCCAGCCGGGCCAGGGGGCCTACAAACACCGGGGAGCTGTTTTTT | CASRARGPTNTGELFF
TRBJ1-2 | NA | TRBV6-5 | NA | TGTGCCAGCAGTTACTTTGCTATGGGTGGCTACACCTTC | CASSYFAMGGYTF
TRBJ1-6 | NA | TRBV3-1/TRBV3-2 | NA | TGTGCCAGCAGCACAAGACAGGTCAAAAATTCACCCCTCCACTTT | CASSTRQVKNSPLHF
TRBJ1-2 | NA | TRBV5-6 | NA | TGTGCCAGCACCTATTTAGGGGCGGGGAATGGCTACACCTTC | CASTYLGAGNGYTF
TRBJ1-3 | NA | TRBV9 | NA | TGTGCCAGCAGCCCGCGAGAACCGGGACGACCCTCTGGAAACACCATATATTTT | CASSPREPGRPSGNTIYF
TRBJ1-4 | NA | TRBV7-9 | NA | TGTGCCAGCAGCTTAGTCAGGAGCACGGATGAAAAACTGTTTTTT | CASSLVRSTDEKLFF
TRBJ2-2 | NA | TRBV5-4 | few | TGTGCCAGCAGCTTGGCTGTCACCGGGGAGCTGTTTTTT | CASSLAVTGELFF
TRBJ1-2 | NA | TRBV12-5 | NA | TGTGCTAGTGGTTTGGGTCGTCCAGGGGTGTATGGCTACACCTTC | CASGLGRPGVYGYTF